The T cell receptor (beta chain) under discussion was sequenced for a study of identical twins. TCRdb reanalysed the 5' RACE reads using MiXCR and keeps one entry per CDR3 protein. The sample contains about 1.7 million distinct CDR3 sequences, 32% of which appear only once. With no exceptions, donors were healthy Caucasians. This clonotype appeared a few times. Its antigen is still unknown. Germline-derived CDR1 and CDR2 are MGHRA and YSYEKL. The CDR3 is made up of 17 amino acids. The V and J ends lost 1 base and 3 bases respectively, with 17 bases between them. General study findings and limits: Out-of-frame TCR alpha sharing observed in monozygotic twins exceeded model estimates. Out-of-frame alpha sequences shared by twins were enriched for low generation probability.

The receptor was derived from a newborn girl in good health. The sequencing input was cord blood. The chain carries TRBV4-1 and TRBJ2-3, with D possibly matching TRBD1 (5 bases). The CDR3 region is CASSQVPSGAGTDTQYF. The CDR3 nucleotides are TGCGCCAGCAGCCAAGTCCCATCCGGAGCAGGGACAGATACGCAGTATTTT.